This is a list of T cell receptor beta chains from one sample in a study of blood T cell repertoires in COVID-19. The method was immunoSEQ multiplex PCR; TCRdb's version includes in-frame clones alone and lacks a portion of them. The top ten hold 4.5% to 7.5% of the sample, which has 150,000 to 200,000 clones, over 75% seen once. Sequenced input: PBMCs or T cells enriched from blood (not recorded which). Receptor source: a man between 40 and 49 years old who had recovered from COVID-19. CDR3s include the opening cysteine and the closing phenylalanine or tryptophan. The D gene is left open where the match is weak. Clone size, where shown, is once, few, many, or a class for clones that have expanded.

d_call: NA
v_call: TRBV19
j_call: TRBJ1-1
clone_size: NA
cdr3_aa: CASTYTSHSEAFF
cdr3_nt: TGTGCCAGTACCTACACTTCGCACAGTGAAGCTTTCTTT

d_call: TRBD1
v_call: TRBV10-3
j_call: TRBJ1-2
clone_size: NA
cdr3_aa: CAISESTGQGGGGYTF
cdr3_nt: TGTGCCATCAGTGAGTCGACTGGACAGGGAGGTGGCGGCTACACCTTC

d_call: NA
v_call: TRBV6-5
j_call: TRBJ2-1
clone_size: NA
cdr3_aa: CASSSAVSSYNEQFF
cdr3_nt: TGTGCCAGCAGTTCCGCGGTAAGCTCCTACAATGAGCAGTTCTTC

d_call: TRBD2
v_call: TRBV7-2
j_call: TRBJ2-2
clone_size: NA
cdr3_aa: CASSLSAGGWRTGELFF
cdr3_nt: TGTGCCAGCAGCTTATCAGCGGGGGGATGGCGCACCGGGGAGCTGTTTTTT

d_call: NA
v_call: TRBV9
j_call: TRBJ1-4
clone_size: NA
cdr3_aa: CASSVEADSPYEKLFF
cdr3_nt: TGTGCCAGCAGCGTAGAAGCGGACAGCCCGTATGAAAAACTGTTTTTT

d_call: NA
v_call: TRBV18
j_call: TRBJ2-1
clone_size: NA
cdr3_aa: CASSPIAPEGEQFF
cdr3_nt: TGTGCCAGCTCACCAATCGCCCCGGAGGGTGAGCAGTTCTTC

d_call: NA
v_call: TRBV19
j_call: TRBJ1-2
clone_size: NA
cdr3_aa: CASSGRTANYGYTF
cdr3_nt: TGTGCCAGTAGCGGAAGGACAGCTAACTATGGCTACACCTTC

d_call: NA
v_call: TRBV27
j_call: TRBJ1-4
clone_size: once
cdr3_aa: CASSWGRGVANEKLFF
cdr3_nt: TGTGCCAGCAGTTGGGGAAGGGGCGTCGCTAATGAAAAACTGTTTTTT

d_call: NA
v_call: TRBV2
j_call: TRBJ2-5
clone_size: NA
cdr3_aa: CASVLQGGAETQYF
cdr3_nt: TGTGCCAGCGTCCTCCAGGGGGGCGCTGAGACCCAGTACTTC

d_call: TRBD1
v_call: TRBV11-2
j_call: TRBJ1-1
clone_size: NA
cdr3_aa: CASRQPGRQGAAGATEAFF
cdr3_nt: TGTGCCAGCAGACAACCCGGTAGACAGGGGGCCGCGGGGGCCACTGAAGCTTTCTTT

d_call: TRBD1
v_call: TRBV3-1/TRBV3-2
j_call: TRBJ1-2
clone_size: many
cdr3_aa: CASSQSDRFNYGYTF
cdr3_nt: TGTGCCAGCAGCCAATCGGACAGGTTTAACTATGGCTACACCTTC

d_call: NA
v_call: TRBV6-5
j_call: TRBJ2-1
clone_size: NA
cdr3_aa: CASSYSTGRPGNEQFF
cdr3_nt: TGTGCCAGCAGTTACTCGACAGGCAGGCCTGGGAATGAGCAGTTCTTC

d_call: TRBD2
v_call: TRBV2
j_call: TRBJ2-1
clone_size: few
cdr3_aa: CASSVGSGGNNEQFF
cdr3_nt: TGTGCCAGCAGTGTCGGTAGCGGGGGGAACAATGAGCAGTTCTTC

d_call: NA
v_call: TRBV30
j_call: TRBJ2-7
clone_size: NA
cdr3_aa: CAWSGATGKTYEQYF
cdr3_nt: TGTGCCTGGAGCGGTGCGACGGGAAAGACCTACGAGCAGTACTTC

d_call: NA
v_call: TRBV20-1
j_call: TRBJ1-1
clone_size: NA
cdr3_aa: CSVTVNTEAFF
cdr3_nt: TGCAGTGTTACAGTGAACACTGAAGCTTTCTTT

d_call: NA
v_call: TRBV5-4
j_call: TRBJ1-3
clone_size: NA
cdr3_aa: CASSVTGRTGNTIYF
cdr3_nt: TGTGCCAGCAGCGTCACAGGGAGAACTGGAAACACCATATATTTT

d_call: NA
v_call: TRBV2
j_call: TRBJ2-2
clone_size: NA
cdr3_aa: CASSERASEVTGELFF
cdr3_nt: TGTGCCAGCAGTGAGAGAGCTAGCGAGGTCACCGGGGAGCTGTTTTTT

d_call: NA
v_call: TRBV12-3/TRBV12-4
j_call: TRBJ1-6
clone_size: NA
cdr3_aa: CASSLQNSPLHF
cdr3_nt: TGTGCCAGCAGTCTACAGAATTCACCCCTCCACTTT

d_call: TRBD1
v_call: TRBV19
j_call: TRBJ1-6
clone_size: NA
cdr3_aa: CASSISGQGRSYNSPLHF
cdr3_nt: TGTGCCAGTAGTATAAGTGGACAGGGACGCTCCTATAATTCACCCCTCCACTTT

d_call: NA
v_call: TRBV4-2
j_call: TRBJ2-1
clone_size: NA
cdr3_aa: CASSHDTNSYNEQFF
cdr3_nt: TGTGCCAGCAGCCACGACACAAACTCCTACAATGAGCAGTTCTTC

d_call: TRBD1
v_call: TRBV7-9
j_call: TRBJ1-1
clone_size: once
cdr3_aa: CASSPRQGRMAFF
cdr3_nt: TGTGCCAGCAGCCCTCGACAGGGGAGGATGGCTTTCTTT

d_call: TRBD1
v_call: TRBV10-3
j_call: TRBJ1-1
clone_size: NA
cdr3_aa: CAISEARGPGEAFF
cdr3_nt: TGTGCCATCAGTGAGGCCAGGGGGCCCGGTGAAGCTTTCTTT

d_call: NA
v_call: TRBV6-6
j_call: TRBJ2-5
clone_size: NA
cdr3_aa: CASSYTWRGGETQYF
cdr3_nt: TGTGCCAGCAGTTACACCTGGCGAGGAGGGGAGACCCAGTACTTC

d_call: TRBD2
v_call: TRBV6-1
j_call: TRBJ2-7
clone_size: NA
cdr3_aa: CASSEAVGLGGGTEQYF
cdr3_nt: TGTGCCAGCAGTGAAGCTGTCGGGTTGGGCGGGGGGACCGAGCAGTACTTC

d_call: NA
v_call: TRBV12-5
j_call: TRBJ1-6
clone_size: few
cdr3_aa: CASGFVGDSPLHF
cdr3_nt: TGTGCTAGTGGTTTCGTCGGGGATTCACCCCTCCACTTT

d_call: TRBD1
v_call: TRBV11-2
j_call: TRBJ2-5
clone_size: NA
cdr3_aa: CASSFIWGQDQETQYF
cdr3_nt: TGTGCCAGCAGCTTTATTTGGGGACAGGACCAAGAGACCCAGTACTTC

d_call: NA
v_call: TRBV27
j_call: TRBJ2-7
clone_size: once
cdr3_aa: CASSPQGFYEQYF
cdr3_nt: TGTGCCAGCAGTCCCCAGGGTTTCTACGAGCAGTACTTC

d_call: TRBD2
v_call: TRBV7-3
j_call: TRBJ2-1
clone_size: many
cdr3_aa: CASSLVGGTSNEQFF
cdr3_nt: TGTGCCAGCAGCTTAGTGGGGGGGACTAGCAATGAGCAGTTCTTC

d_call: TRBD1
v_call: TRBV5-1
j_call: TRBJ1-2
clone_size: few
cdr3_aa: CASSLFQGEDGYTF
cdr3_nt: TGCGCCAGCAGCTTGTTCCAGGGGGAGGATGGCTACACCTTC

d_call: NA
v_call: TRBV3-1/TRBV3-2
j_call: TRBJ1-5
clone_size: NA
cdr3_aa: CASSHSGNQPQHF
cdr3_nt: TGTGCCAGCAGTCATTCAGGGAATCAGCCCCAGCATTTT

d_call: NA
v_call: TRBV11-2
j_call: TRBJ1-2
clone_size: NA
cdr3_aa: CASSLDGPRGYTF
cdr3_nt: TGTGCCAGCAGCTTAGATGGGCCCCGGGGCTACACCTTC

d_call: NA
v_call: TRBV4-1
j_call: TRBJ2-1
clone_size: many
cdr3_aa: CASSQVGRGRNEQFF
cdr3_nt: TGCGCCAGCAGCCAAGTCGGCAGAGGGAGGAATGAGCAGTTCTTC

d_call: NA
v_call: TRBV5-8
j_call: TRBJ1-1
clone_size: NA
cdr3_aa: CASSLGAGMNTEAFF
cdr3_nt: TGTGCCAGCAGCTTGGGGGCAGGGATGAACACTGAAGCTTTCTTT

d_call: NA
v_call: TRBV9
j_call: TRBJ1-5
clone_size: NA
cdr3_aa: CASSPEGGKYQPQHF
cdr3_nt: TGTGCCAGCAGCCCCGAGGGGGGGAAGTACCAGCCCCAGCATTTT

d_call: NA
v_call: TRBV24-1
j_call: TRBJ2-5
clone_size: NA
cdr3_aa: CATSDSAGGYQETQYF
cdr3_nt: TGTGCCACCAGTGATTCCGCAGGGGGGTACCAAGAGACCCAGTACTTC

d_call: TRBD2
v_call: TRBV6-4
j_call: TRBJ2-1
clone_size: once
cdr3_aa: CASSESPGLAGGAQFF
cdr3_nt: TGTGCCAGCAGTGAATCGCCGGGACTAGCGGGGGGAGCACAGTTCTTC

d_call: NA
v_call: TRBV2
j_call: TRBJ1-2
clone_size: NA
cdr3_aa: CASSDASRANYGYTF
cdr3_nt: TGTGCCAGCAGTGATGCGAGCAGGGCTAACTATGGCTACACCTTC

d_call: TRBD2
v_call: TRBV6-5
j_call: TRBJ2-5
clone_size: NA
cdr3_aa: CASRSISGGGETQYF
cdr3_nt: TGTGCCAGCAGGTCCATTAGCGGGGGTGGAGAGACCCAGTACTTC

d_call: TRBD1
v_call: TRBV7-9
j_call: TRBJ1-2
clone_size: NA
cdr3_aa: CASSFVHPGQGQGYTF
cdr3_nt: TGTGCCAGCAGCTTTGTACACCCGGGACAGGGTCAGGGCTACACCTTC

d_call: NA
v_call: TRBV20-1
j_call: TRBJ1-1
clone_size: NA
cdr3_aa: CSASQGSASRAEAFF
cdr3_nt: TGCAGTGCTAGTCAGGGCTCTGCATCCCGTGCTGAAGCTTTCTTT

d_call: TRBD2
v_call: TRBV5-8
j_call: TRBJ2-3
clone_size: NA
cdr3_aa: CASSSGGRAGDTQYF
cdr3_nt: TGTGCCAGCAGCTCGGGAGGCAGGGCGGGGGATACGCAGTATTTT

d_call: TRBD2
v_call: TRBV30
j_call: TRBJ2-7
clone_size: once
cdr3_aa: CAWGGLAVPHEQYF
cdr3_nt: TGTGCCTGGGGGGGACTAGCGGTTCCCCACGAGCAGTACTTC

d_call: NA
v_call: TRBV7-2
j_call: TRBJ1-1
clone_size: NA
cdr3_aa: CASSFSGVQNTEAFF
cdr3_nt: TGTGCCAGCAGCTTCTCCGGGGTTCAGAACACTGAAGCTTTCTTT

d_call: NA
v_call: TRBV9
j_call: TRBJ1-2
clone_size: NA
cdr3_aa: CASSPDSNYGYTF
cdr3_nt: TGTGCCAGCAGCCCCGACAGTAACTATGGCTACACCTTC

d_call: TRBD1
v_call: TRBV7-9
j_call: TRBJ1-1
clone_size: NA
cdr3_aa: CASSDTTGMNTEAFF
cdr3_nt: TGTGCCAGCAGCGATACGACAGGGATGAACACTGAAGCTTTCTTT

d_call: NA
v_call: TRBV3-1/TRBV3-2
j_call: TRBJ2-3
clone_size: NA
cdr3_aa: CASSPRGLQGLTDTQYF
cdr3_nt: TGTGCCAGCAGCCCTCGGGGACTACAGGGACTCACCGATACGCAGTATTTT

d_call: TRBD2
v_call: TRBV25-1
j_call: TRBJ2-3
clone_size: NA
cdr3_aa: CASSLAGGRGDTQYF
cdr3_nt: TGTGCCAGCAGTTTAGCGGGCGGCCGGGGGGATACGCAGTATTTT

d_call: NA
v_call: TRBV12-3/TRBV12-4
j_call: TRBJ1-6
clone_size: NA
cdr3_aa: CASKPAYNSPLHF
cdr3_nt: TGTGCCAGCAAACCGGCCTATAATTCACCCCTCCACTTT

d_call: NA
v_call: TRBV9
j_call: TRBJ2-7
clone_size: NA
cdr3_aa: CASSAGNRDEQYF
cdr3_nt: TGTGCCAGCAGCGCCGGAAACAGGGACGAGCAGTACTTC

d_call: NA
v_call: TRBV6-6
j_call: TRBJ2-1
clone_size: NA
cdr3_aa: CASALNYRSGEQFF
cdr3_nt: TGTGCCAGCGCCCTTAACTACCGGTCGGGTGAGCAGTTCTTC

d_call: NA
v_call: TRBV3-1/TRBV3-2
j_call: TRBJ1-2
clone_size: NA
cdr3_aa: CASSTAGLGYTF
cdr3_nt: TGTGCCAGCAGCACGGCAGGGCTTGGCTACACCTTC

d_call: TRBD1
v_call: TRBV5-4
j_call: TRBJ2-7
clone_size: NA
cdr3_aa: CASSLASGGGEQYF
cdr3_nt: TGTGCCAGCAGCTTGGCCTCAGGGGGTGGCGAGCAGTACTTC

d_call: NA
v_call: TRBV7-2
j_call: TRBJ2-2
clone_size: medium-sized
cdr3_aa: CASSFRLPPGELFF
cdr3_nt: TGTGCCAGCAGCTTCCGTCTCCCCCCCGGGGAGCTGTTTTTT

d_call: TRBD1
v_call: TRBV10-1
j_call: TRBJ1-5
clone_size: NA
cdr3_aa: CASSGNRDRRDDQPQHF
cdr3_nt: TGCGCCAGCAGTGGGAACCGGGACAGGAGAGATGATCAGCCCCAGCATTTT

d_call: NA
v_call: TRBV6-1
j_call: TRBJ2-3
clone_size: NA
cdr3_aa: CASSELGRDTDTQYF
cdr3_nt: TGTGCCAGCAGTGAACTAGGGAGAGACACAGATACGCAGTATTTT

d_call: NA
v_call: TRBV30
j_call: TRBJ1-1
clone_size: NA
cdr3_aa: CAWIRGTRDTEAFF
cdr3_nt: TGTGCCTGGATACGGGGGACGAGGGACACTGAAGCTTTCTTT

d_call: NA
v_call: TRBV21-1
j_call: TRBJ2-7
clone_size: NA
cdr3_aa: CASSNRGDEQYF
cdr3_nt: TGTGCCAGCAGCAATAGAGGCGACGAGCAGTACTTC